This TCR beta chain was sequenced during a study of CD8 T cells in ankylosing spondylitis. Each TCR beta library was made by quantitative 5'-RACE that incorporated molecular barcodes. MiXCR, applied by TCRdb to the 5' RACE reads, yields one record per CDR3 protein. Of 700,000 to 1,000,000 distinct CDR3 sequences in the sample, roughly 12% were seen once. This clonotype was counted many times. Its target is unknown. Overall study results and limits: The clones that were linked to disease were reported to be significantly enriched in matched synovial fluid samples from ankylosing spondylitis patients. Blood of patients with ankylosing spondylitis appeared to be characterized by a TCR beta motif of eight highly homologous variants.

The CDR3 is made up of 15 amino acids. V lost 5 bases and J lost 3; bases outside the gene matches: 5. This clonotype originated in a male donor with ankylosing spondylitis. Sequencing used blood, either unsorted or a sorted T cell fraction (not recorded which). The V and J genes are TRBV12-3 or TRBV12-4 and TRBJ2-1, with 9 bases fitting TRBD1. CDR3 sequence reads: CASSPTGGGYNEQFF. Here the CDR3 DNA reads TGTGCCAGCAGTCCTACAGGGGGCGGCTACAATGAGCAGTTCTTC.